Here is one TCR beta chain with its context. MiXCR, run by TCRdb on the 5' RACE reads, gives a single entry per CDR3 protein. The sample has 20,000 to 25,000 distinct CDR3 sequences; around 30% are singletons. J gave up 0 bases and V 1 base, and 16 bases lay outside the gene matches. There are 21 residues in the CDR3. Germline V gene sequence: CDR1 SGHTA, CDR2 FQGNSA. The specimen was tumor-infiltrating naive CD4+ T cells sorted from the breast tumor. The subset is: naive CD4+ T cells, CD4+CD45RA+CD25-. The rearrangement joins TRBV7-2 to TRBJ2-1; 9 nucleotides agree with TRBD1. The receptor was isolated from a female donor with breast cancer. CDR3 amino acids: CASSLVIRDRVARSSYNEQFF. CDR3 nucleotide sequence: TGTGCCAGCAGCTTAGTAATTAGGGACAGGGTAGCGAGAAGCTCCTACAATGAGCAGTTCTTC. The whole variable domain, remainder taken from reference TRBV7-2 and TRBJ2-1, is GAGVSQSPSNKVTEKGKDVELRCDPISGHTALYWYRQSLGQGLEFLIYFQGNSAPDKSGLPSDRFSAERTGGSVSTLTIQRTQQEDSAVYLCASSLVIRDRVARSSYNEQFFGPGTRLTVL.